Below are 2 T cell receptor beta chains sequenced from a single sample in a study. TCRdb re-called the RT-PCR reads through MiXCR, storing one row per CDR3 protein. The sample yields hundreds of thousands of distinct CDR3 sequences, 14% seen once. The specimen sequenced was memory CD4+ T cells from blood. The receptors come from a female donor in good health, serving as a healthy control.

The chain employs TRBV7-8 and TRBJ1-2; D might be TRBD1 (6 bases). With 1 base removed from V and 7 bases from J, the gap between germline ends came to 16 bases. The CDR3 spans 15 residues. Germline CDR1 SGHVS, CDR2 FQNEAQ. CDR3 residues: CASSLERRGESGYTF. The DNA of the CDR3 is TGTGCCAGCAGCTTAGAACGCAGGGGAGAAAGTGGCTACACCTTC. Combining the CDR3 with reference TRBV7-8 and TRBJ1-2 gives the whole variable domain GAGVSQSPRYKVAKRGQDVALRCDPISGHVSLFWYQQALGQGPEFLTYFQNEAQLDKSGLPSDRFFAERPEGSVSTLKIQRTQQEDSAVYLCASSLERRGESGYTFGSGTRLTVV.

This clonotype was found a few times. The rearrangement uses TRBV5-6 and TRBJ2-3; the match to TRBD1 covers 7 bases. The CDR3 spans 16 residues. In germline, CDR1 is SGHDT, CDR2 YYEEEE. After removal of 3 bases from V and 2 bases from J, the junction contained 9 bases not matched to a gene. The CDR3 here is CASSSRRGQITDTQYF. The CDR3 nucleotides read TGTGCCAGCAGCTCCAGAAGGGGGCAAATCACAGATACGCAGTATTTT. Full variable domain (outside the CDR3, taken from reference TRBV5-6 and TRBJ2-3): DAGVTQSPTHLIKTRGQQVTLRCSPKSGHDTVSWYQQALGQGPQFIFQYYEEEERQRGNFPDRFSGHQFPNYSSELNVNALLLGDSALYLCASSSRRGQITDTQYFGPGTRLTVL.